This T cell receptor beta chain was retrieved from a study of CD8+ T cells in alopecia areata. Sample treatment: oral pan-JAK inhibitor, 5-10 mg twice daily. V was clipped by 2 bases and J by 7 bases, with 12 bases between them. CDR1 is SGDLS and CDR2 is YYNGEE in the germline V gene. The CDR3 spans 13 residues. This clone appeared a few times. Its antigen is currently unknown. As the sequencing template, cDNA was produced by extracting RNA and reverse transcribing it. Profiled with immunoSEQ multiplex PCR; TCRdb holds only in-frame clones, not every one. The sample yields under 200,000 clones, approximately 57% seen once. Points from the study as a whole: Only one nonresponder was present, which leaves the link between baseline CD8+ expansion and response uncertain. Mice showed TCR sharing more clearly than patients did, possibly owing to HLA. A great number of expanded lesional clones endured in scalp and blood during tofacitinib. Lesional scalp, especially alopecia totalis/universalis, showed higher clonality than normal scalp.

This specimen was CD4+ T cells sorted from blood, taken at week 24, from a patient treated with tofacitinib. The chain combines TRBV9 with TRBJ1-2, with D uncertain. This clonotype originated in a human donor with alopecia areata. This chain's CDR3 is CASSVDQAGGYTF. The CDR3 DNA is TGTGCCAGCAGCGTTGACCAGGCGGGTGGCTACACCTTC.